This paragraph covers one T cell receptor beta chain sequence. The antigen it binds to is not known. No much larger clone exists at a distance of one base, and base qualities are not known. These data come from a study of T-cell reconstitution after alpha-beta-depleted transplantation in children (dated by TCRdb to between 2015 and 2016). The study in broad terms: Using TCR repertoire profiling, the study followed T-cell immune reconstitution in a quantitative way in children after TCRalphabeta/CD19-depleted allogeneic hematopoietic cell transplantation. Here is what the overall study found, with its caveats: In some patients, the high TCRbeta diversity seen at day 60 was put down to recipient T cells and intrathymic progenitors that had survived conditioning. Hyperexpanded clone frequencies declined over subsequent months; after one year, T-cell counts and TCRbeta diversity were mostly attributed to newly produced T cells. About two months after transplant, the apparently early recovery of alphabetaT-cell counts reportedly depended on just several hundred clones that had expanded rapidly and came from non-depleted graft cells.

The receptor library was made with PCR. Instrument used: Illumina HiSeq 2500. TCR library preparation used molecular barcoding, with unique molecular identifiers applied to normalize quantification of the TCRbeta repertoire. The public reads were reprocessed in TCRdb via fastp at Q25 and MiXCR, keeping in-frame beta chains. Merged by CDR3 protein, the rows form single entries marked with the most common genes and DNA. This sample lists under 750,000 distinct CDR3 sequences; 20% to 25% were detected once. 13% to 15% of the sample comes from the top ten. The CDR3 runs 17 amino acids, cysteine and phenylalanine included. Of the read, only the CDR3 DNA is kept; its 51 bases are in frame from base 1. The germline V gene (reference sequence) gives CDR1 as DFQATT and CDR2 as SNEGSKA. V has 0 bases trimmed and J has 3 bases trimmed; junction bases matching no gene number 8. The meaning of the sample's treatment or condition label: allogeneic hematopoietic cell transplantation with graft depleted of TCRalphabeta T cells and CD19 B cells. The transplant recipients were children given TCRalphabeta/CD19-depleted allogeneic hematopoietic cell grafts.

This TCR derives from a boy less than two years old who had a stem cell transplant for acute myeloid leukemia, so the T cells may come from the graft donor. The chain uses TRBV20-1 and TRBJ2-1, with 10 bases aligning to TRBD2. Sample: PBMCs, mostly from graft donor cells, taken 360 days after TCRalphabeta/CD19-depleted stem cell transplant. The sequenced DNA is TGCAGTGCTAGAGATCGGGTAGCGGGGGGCAACTACAATGAGCAGTTCTTC. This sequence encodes CSARDRVAGGNYNEQFF.